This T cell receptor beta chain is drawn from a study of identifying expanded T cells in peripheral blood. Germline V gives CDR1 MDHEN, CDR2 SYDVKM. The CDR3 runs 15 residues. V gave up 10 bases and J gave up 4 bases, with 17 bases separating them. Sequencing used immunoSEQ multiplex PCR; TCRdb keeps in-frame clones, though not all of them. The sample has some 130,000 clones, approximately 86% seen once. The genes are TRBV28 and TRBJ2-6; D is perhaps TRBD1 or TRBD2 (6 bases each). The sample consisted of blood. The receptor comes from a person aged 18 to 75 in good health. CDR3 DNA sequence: TGTGCCACCCAATGGGGGGCGGAGGGGGCCAACGTCCTGACTTTC. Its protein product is CATQWGAEGANVLTF.